This T cell receptor (beta chain) was identified during a study of T cell repertoires in aging, cancer and after chemotherapy. The wider study: About 10 million TCR reads made up the full dataset.

Rearranged V-D-J TRB sequences were amplified with a mixed TRB-A/B primer pool. TCRdb re-analysed the multiplex PCR reads in MiXCR, keeping a single row per CDR3 protein. The sample contains over 8,500 distinct CDR3 sequences, roughly 32% of which appear only once. With regard to this clonotype: Its antigen is currently unknown.

TCR beta rearrangements were amplified from peripheral blood genomic DNA. The CDR3 sequence is 16 residues long. The germline V gene encodes CDR1 MGHRA and CDR2 YSYEKL. Trimming pared 4 bases from V and 9 bases from J, leaving 22 bases between. General study points: Healthy donors lost TCR diversity with age mainly through richness, cancer patients through richness and evenness. Median generation probability rose over the chemotherapy interval in each cancer cohort, suggesting rebound thymic output.

Sequenced input: blood. The rearrangement joins TRBV4-1 to TRBJ2-1, with D perhaps matching TRBD2 (6 bases). The TCR originated in a human donor in good health. The chain's CDR3 is CASSPGTAKRGTEQFF. In nucleotides, the CDR3 is TGCGCCAGCAGCCCCGGGACGGCCAAACGGGGGACTGAGCAGTTCTTC.